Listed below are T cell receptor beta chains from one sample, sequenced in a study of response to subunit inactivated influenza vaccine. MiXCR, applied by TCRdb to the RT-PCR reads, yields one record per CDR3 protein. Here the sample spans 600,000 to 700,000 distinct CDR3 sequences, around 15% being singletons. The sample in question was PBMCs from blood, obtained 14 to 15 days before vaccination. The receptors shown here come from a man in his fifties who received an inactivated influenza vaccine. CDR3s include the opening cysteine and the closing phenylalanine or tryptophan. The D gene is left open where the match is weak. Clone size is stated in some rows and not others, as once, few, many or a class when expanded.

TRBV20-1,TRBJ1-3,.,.,CSASKGGYSGNTIYF,TGCAGTGCTTCTAAAGGCGGGTACTCTGGAAACACCATATATTTT
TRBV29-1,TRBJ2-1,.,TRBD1,CSVKTGGDEQFF,TGCAGCGTCAAGACAGGGGGCGACGAGCAGTTCTTC
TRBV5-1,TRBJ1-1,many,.,CASGPTGAMNTEAFF,TGCGCCAGCGGCCCGACAGGAGCAATGAACACTGAAGCTTTCTTT
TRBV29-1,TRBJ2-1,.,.,CGVGRGSYNEQFF,TGCGGGGTCGGCAGGGGTTCCTACAATGAGCAGTTCTTC
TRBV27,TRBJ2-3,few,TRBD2,CASSLGGTSGATDTQYF,TGTGCCAGCAGTTTAGGGGGGACTAGCGGGGCTACAGATACGCAGTATTTT
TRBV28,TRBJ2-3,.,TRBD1,CASSGQVGTDTQYF,TGTGCCAGCAGTGGACAGGTTGGTACAGATACGCAGTATTTT
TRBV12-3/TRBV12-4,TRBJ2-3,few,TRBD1,CASSFEGAMRDTQYF,TGTGCCAGCAGTTTTGAGGGGGCGATGAGAGATACGCAGTATTTT
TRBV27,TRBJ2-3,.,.,CASSSSGLGTDTQYF,TGTGCCAGCAGTTCCTCGGGGTTGGGGACAGATACGCAGTATTTT
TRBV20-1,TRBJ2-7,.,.,CSARDRLGPTQYF,TGCAGTGCTAGAGACCGGTTAGGACCGACGCAGTACTTC
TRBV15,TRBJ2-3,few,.,CATSRERVTDTQYF,TGTGCCACCAGCAGAGAGAGGGTCACAGATACGCAGTATTTT
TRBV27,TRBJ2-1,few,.,CASSSSQGRNEQFF,TGTGCCAGCAGTTCCTCACAGGGTAGGAATGAGCAGTTCTTC
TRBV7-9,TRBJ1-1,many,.,CASSLQQMNTEAFF,TGTGCCAGCAGCTTACAACAGATGAACACTGAAGCTTTCTTT
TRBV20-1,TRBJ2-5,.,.,CSAIASGGQETQYF,TGCAGTGCCATAGCCTCAGGGGGGCAAGAGACCCAGTACTTC
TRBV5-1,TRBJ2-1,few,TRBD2,CASSLVGLAGGSFYNEQFF,TGCGCCAGCAGCTTGGTAGGACTAGCGGGAGGTTCCTTCTACAATGAGCAGTTCTTC
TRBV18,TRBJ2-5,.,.,CASSDVRETQYF,TGTGCCAGCTCAGATGTCCGGGAGACCCAGTACTTC
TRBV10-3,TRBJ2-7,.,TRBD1,CAIGTGARYEQYF,TGTGCCATTGGGACAGGGGCTCGTTACGAGCAGTACTTC
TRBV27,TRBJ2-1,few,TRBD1,CASSISGTANEQFF,TGTGCCAGCAGTATTTCCGGGACAGCCAATGAGCAGTTCTTC
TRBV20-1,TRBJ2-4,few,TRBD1,CSASGTGVNIQYF,TGCAGTGCTTCCGGGACAGGGGTAAACATTCAGTACTTC
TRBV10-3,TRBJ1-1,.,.,CAITKQGLNTEAFF,TGTGCCATCACAAAACAGGGACTGAACACTGAAGCTTTCTTT
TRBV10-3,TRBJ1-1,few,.,CAITSSPNEVAFF,TGTGCCATCACCTCGAGCCCAAACGAAGTGGCTTTCTTT
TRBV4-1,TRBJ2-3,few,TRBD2,CASSQDIKTSGSGIGTDTQYF,TGCGCCAGCAGCCAAGACATCAAGACTAGCGGGAGCGGTATCGGCACAGATACGCAGTATTTT
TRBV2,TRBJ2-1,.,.,CASSVGEQFF,TGTGCCAGCAGTGTCGGGGAGCAGTTCTTC
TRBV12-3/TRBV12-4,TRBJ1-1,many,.,CASSVSTGYTEAFF,TGTGCCAGCAGTGTCTCCACAGGATACACTGAAGCTTTCTTT
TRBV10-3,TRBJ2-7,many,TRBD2,CAISEAGRLSYEQYF,TGTGCCATCAGTGAAGCGGGGAGACTTTCCTACGAGCAGTACTTC
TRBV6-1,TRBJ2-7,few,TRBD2,CASMSGTSGYEQYF,TGTGCCAGCATGTCAGGGACTAGCGGCTACGAGCAGTACTTC
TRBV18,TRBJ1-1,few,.,CASSPRTDPNTEAFF,TGTGCCAGCTCTCCTAGGACGGACCCGAACACTGAAGCTTTCTTT
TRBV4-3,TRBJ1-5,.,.,CASSQDAGRHSNQPQHF,TGCGCCAGCAGCCAAGATGCGGGGCGGCATAGCAATCAGCCCCAGCATTTT